This section outlines one T cell receptor beta chain sequence together with its context. The target antigen is unknown. This entry is derived from a study of vaccination and CD4 T cells after COVID-19. Germline V gives CDR1 MNHNS, CDR2 SASEGT. Trimming cost V 5 bases and J 7 bases; bases outside gene matches: 8. This CDR3 spans 15 amino acids. Study outcomes and limitations: In convalescent patients, 304 of 307 vaccine-specific clones were mono-reactive for SARS-CoV-2 spike. The researchers studied relatively few convalescent patients and omitted early post-infection timepoints.

Cultured CD4+ T cell DNA was sequenced using the Oncomine TCR Beta short-read assay. MiXCR, applied by TCRdb to the PCR reads, yields one record per CDR3 protein. The sample contains around 10,000 distinct CDR3 sequences, approximately 46% of which appear only once. Treatment noted: roughly 10-day PBMC culture with coronavirus spike peptide pools or control peptides (ViraFEST assay). Culture conditions combined some 1.9 million PBMCs per well with 9 to 10 IU/ml IL-2 and roughly 10 ug/ml peptide pools. The J gene is TRBJ2-1, the V gene TRBV6-1; TRBD2 agrees at 10 bases. Sequenced input: CD4+ T cells from blood, cultured in vitro. The TCR was taken from a human donor who had recovered from COVID-19. The DNA of the CDR3 is TGTGCCAGCAGTAACAGCGGGGGGGTATGGAATGAGCAGTTCTTC. Translation: CASSNSGGVWNEQFF.